The sequence of this T cell receptor beta chain was determined in a study of cytomegalovirus exposure and HLA in healthy donors. The primer mix had 60 Vbeta and 13 Jbeta primers. Method: immunoSEQ multiplex PCR; TCRdb's copy keeps in-frame clones and lacks some. The table shows about 190,000 clones, with about 77% occurring only once. Study observations and caveats: Analyses of presence/absence relied on an assumption of roughly uniform sequencing depth across donors. By HLA locus, TCR association rates varied in a later analysis, with DRB1 showing the most and HLA-C the fewest.

Samples came from healthy bone marrow donors. Sampled while nominally healthy, donors likely had unrecorded immune exposures. CDR3 length: 18 residues. V dropped 3 bases and J dropped 4; count of bases not matched to a gene: 14. The germline CDR1 and CDR2 sequences are SGHNT and YYREEE (reference sequence). With regard to this clone: Antigen unknown.

The clonotype comes from a man aged 25-40 years in good health and CMV-seropositive. The chain employs TRBV5-4 and TRBJ2-1; the match to TRBD1 covers 9 bases. Sequenced material: PBMCs. In DNA form, the CDR3 reads TGTGCCAGCAGCTGGGGCCCGGGACAGGGAGGCGGATACAATGAGCAGTTCTTC. Its protein is CASSWGPGQGGGYNEQFF.